These 27 T cell receptor beta chains originate from one sample sequenced in a study of CD8 T cells in acute hepatitis C reinfection. The time point was: naive CD8 control sorted from an acute-time-point sample. Produced via immunoSEQ multiplex PCR; TCRdb's table is partial and in-frame only. The sample records 30,000 to 45,000 clones, 70% to 90% being singletons. The specimen sequenced was naive CD8+ T cells from PBMCs. Receptors were obtained from a woman aged 18-29 years who spontaneously cleared hepatitis C infection.

The V call is TRBV5-5, the J call TRBJ1-1, with no clear D. The length of the CDR3 is 13 residues. Germline V gene sequence: CDR1 SGHKS, CDR2 YYEKEE (reference sequence). V lost 0 bases, J lost 5 bases, and 8 bases lay in between. The CDR3 nucleotides are TGTGCCAGCAGCTTGGGGACGAGGACTGAAGCTTTCTTT. Residues: CASSLGTRTEAFF.

The chain uses TRBV10-1 and TRBJ1-1; D gene uncertain. Germline CDR1 is WNHNN and CDR2 is SYGVQD (reference sequence). The ends were cut back, 3 bases at V and 5 bases at J, with 10 bases in the middle. The CDR3 length is 13 residues. CDR3 amino acids: CASSDSSATEAFF. CDR3 nucleotide sequence: TGCGCCAGCAGTGACTCCTCGGCGACTGAAGCTTTCTTT.

The rearrangement links TRBV7-3 to TRBJ2-1; D uncertain. CDR1 is SGHTA and CDR2 is FQGTGA in the germline V gene. V shed 1 base and J shed 8 bases, with 3 bases lying between them. This CDR3 region has 11 residues. The CDR3 DNA is TGTGCCAGCAGCTTAAATGATGAGCAGTTCTTC. Translation gives CASSLNDEQFF.

The gene calls are TRBV7-2 and TRBJ2-1; TRBD2 matches 12 bases. The CDR3 is 16 amino acids. Losses at the gene ends were 5 bases for V and 8 bases for J; bases not matched to a gene: 10. CDR1 and CDR2 from the germline V gene are SGHTA and FQGNSA. CDR3 bases: TGTGCCAGCAGCCCCCTCCTAGCGGGAGGGCCCCATGAGCAGTTCTTC. This sequence encodes CASSPLLAGGPHEQFF. Using reference TRBV7-2 and TRBJ2-1 for the parts outside the CDR3, the full variable domain is GAGVSQSPSNKVTEKGKDVELRCDPISGHTALYWYRQSLGQGLEFLIYFQGNSAPDKSGLPSDRFSAERTGGSVSTLTIQRTQQEDSAVYLCASSPLLAGGPHEQFFGPGTRLTVL.

The chain joins TRBV27 to TRBJ2-1; 8 bases map to TRBD2. This CDR3 contains 15 residues. Germline assignment: CDR1 MNHEY and CDR2 SMNVEV (reference sequence). V gave up 3 bases and J gave up 9 bases; unmatched junction bases: 10. CDR3 coding DNA: TGTGCCAGCAGTTTTGGTCTGTCGGGGGGGAGTGAGCAGTTCTTC. It is translated as CASSFGLSGGSEQFF.

V usage is TRBV5-1 and J usage is TRBJ1-2; D gene unclear. V lost 4 bases and J 5 bases, leaving 15 bases between the germline ends. The CDR3 runs 14 residues. Germline V gene data show CDR1 as SGHRS and CDR2 as YFSETQ. Written as DNA, the CDR3 is TGCGCCAGCAGCACCGGGCTTTTGACTTATGGCTACACCTTC. This sequence encodes CASSTGLLTYGYTF.

The gene calls are TRBV19 and TRBJ2-1; D is ambiguous. From germline, CDR1 is LNHDA and CDR2 SQIVND (reference sequence). Trimming removed 6 bases from V and 5 bases from J, with 23 bases in between. There are 17 residues in the CDR3. The CDR3 coding sequence is TGTGCCAGTAGCCGAGGCCTCTTGGATGGATACGACAATGAGCAGTTCTTC. Residues: CASSRGLLDGYDNEQFF.

V is TRBV7-3 and J is TRBJ2-2; 8 nucleotides agree with TRBD1. V lost 5 bases and J lost 5; bases outside the gene matches: 4. CDR1 is SGHTA, CDR2 FQGTGA, per germline. This CDR3 has 14 amino acids. CDR3 loop: CASSIGQGTGELFF. The CDR3 coding sequence is TGTGCCAGCAGCATAGGACAGGGAACCGGGGAGCTGTTTTTT.

The chain uses TRBV7-6 and TRBJ2-5, with 8 nucleotides matching TRBD1. Germline assignment: CDR1 SGHVS and CDR2 FNYEAQ. The CDR3 has 16 residues. The trim removed 4 bases at V and 1 base at J, leaving 8 bases unmatched. CDR3 nucleotide sequence: TGTGCCAGCAGCTCCGACCGGGACAGGATCCAAGAGACCCAGTACTTC. It codes for CASSSDRDRIQETQYF.

The chain combines TRBV6-4 with TRBJ2-2; D is ambiguous. This CDR3 is 13 amino acids long. The germline V gene encodes CDR1 MRHNA and CDR2 SNTAGT. V dropped 1 base and J dropped 5 bases, with 5 bases sitting between them. The CDR3 nucleotides are TGTGCCAGCAGTGACTGGGCTACCGGGGAGCTGTTTTTT. Its protein product is CASSDWATGELFF.

J is TRBJ1-2 and V is TRBV9; tentatively, D is TRBD1 (5 bases). V was clipped by 2 bases and J by 8 bases, with 7 bases between them. Germline-derived CDR1 and CDR2 are SGDLS and YYNGEE. There are 11 residues in the CDR3. The CDR3 DNA follows: TGTGCCAGCAGCGTGGGGCACGGCTACACCTTC. Protein sequence: CASSVGHGYTF.

This clone was detected once. The genes are TRBV5-1 and TRBJ2-1; a weak D match, TRBD2 (7 bases). Germline V lookup: CDR1 SGHRS, CDR2 YFSETQ. The germline V and J ends were trimmed by 4 bases and 9 bases, with 17 bases remaining between them. The CDR3 contains 14 residues. CDR3 sequence (DNA): TGCGCCAGCAGCCCCGAGGGGGGGGAGAGTGAGCAGTTCTTC. Protein sequence: CASSPEGGESEQFF.

The chain combines TRBV5-6 with TRBJ1-4; the D is unclear. This CDR3 has 13 residues. Trimming shortened V by 1 base and J by 5 bases, and 6 bases separated the two germline ends. Germline CDR1 SGHDT, CDR2 YYEEEE. The CDR3 bases are TGTGCCAGCAGCTTGACCTCCAATGAAAAACTGTTTTTT. As protein: CASSLTSNEKLFF.

The rearrangement links TRBV6-6 to TRBJ2-7; 13 bases align to TRBD2. CDR3 length: 15 amino acids. Germline V gene sequence: CDR1 MNHNY, CDR2 SVGAGI (reference sequence). With V trimmed by 2 bases and J by 4 bases, 2 bases remained unmatched. The CDR3 protein is CASSYVTSGRYEQYF. CDR3 DNA: TGTGCCAGCAGTTACGTGACTAGCGGGAGGTACGAGCAGTACTTC.

The gene calls are TRBV21-1 and TRBJ1-5. TRBV21-1 is reported as a pseudogene. This CDR3 is 15 amino acids long. This chain's CDR3 is CASSKGKEDSQPQHF. The CDR3 DNA is TGTGCCAGCAGCAAAGGTAAGGAGGACTCTCAGCCCCAGCATTTT.

This rearrangement joins TRBV6-1 to TRBJ2-1; 10 bases fit TRBD2. Unmatched junction bases numbered 6, after V lost 2 bases and J lost 5 bases. Germline V lookup: CDR1 MNHNS, CDR2 SASEGT. The CDR3 contains 16 residues. CDR3 coding DNA: TGTGCCAGCAGTGAAATACTAGCGGGGTTAGACAATGAGCAGTTCTTC. Amino acid sequence: CASSEILAGLDNEQFF.

The chain uses TRBV4-1 and TRBJ2-7; possibly TRBD2 for D (6 bases). Germline CDR1 is MGHRA and CDR2 is YSYEKL. V was cut by 2 bases and J by 0 bases, with 11 bases left in between. The CDR3 loop spans 15 amino acids. DNA of the CDR3: TGCGCCAGCAGCCAAATAGCGGTGACCTCCTACGAGCAGTACTTC. Protein: CASSQIAVTSYEQYF.

The chain links TRBV5-4 to TRBJ2-7, with D perhaps matching TRBD2 (5 bases). V was shortened by 1 base and J by 6 bases, with 8 bases between the two germline ends. This CDR3 region has 12 residues. Per germline, CDR1 SGHNT and CDR2 YYREEE (reference sequence). In nucleotides, the CDR3 is TGTGCCAGCAGCTTGCCTGGACTCGAGCAGTACTTC. Protein sequence: CASSLPGLEQYF. The whole variable domain, filled in from reference TRBV5-4 and TRBJ2-7, reads ETGVTQSPTHLIKTRGQQVTLRCSSQSGHNTVSWYQQALGQGPQFIFQYYREEENGRGNFPPRFSGLQFPNYSSELNVNALELDDSALYLCASSLPGLEQYFGPGTRLTVT.

The rearrangement uses TRBV6-5 and TRBJ1-3; D remains unclear. This CDR3 region has 13 residues. Trimming shortened V by 2 bases and J by 2 bases, and 4 bases separated the two germline ends. Germline lookup yields CDR1 MNHEY and CDR2 SVGAGI. The CDR3 nucleotides read TGTGCCAGCAGTTACAGTACTGGAAACACCATATATTTT. This sequence encodes CASSYSTGNTIYF.

The V call is TRBV27, the J call TRBJ2-1, with 9 bases that match TRBD2. The CDR3 runs to 14 residues. With 5 bases clipped from V and 8 bases from J, the junction kept 7 bases outside the gene matches. Germline CDR1 reads MNHEY; CDR2 reads SMNVEV (reference sequence). CDR3 protein: CASSGREGLYEQFF. The DNA of the CDR3 is TGTGCCAGCAGTGGGCGGGAGGGCCTGTATGAGCAGTTCTTC.

This clone was observed once. This sequence joins TRBV27 and TRBJ1-1, with TRBD1 as a possible D gene (6 bases). The ends were cut back, 5 bases at V and 0 bases at J, with 13 bases in the middle. The CDR3 runs to 15 residues. Per the germline V gene, CDR1 is MNHEY and CDR2 is SMNVEV (reference sequence). The CDR3 sequence: CASSAGQFMNTEAFF. CDR3 in DNA: TGTGCCAGCAGTGCTGGACAGTTCATGAACACTGAAGCTTTCTTT.

V gene TRBV7-6 combines with J gene TRBJ2-5, with 11 positions matching TRBD2. The J call may be faulty, since TRBJ2-7 better matches the DNA end. Per germline, CDR1 SGHVS and CDR2 FNYEAQ. The CDR3 spans 16 residues. The DNA of the CDR3 is TGTGCCAGCAGCCCCACCCCTAGCGGGGGGACCTACGAGCAGTACTTC. It specifies CASSPTPSGGTYEQYF.

This rearrangement joins TRBV19 to TRBJ1-2; D might be TRBD1 (5 bases). The CDR3 extends over 13 amino acids. V lost 3 bases, J lost 6 bases, and 11 bases lay in between. Germline V CDR1 and CDR2: LNHDA, SQIVND (reference sequence). The CDR3 sequence: CASSIGGGDGYTF. DNA of the CDR3: TGTGCCAGTAGTATTGGGGGAGGTGATGGCTACACCTTC.

This rearrangement joins TRBV15 to TRBJ1-5; 10 positions match TRBD1. CDR3 length: 15 amino acids. CDR1 is LNHNV, CDR2 YYDKDF, per germline (reference sequence). V gave up 4 bases and J gave up 10 bases; unmatched junction bases: 10. Here the CDR3 DNA reads TGTGCCACCAGCACTGACTGGACAGGGGGGGACCCCCAGCATTTT. Translation: CATSTDWTGGDPQHF.

The chain couples TRBV7-6 to TRBJ2-2; D is possibly TRBD1 (6 bases). Germline V gene sequence: CDR1 SGHVS, CDR2 FNYEAQ. V lost 4 bases to trimming and J lost 0 bases, with 15 bases between them. CDR3 length: 17 residues. The CDR3 DNA follows: TGTGCCAGCAGCTCAATTTCGACAGGCGCGAACACCGGGGAGCTGTTTTTT. Its translation: CASSSISTGANTGELFF.

The sample holds a few counts of this clone. The chain carries TRBV27 and TRBJ1-2; D is ambiguous. This CDR3 comprises 13 residues. Germline CDR1 MNHEY, CDR2 SMNVEV (reference sequence). The V end was cut by 6 bases, the J end by 0 bases, with 8 bases between. Here the CDR3 reads CASRPRANYGYTF. As DNA, the CDR3 is TGTGCCAGCAGGCCGAGAGCTAACTATGGCTACACCTTC.

The chain joins TRBV5-4 to TRBJ2-3; 11 bases align to TRBD2. There are 15 residues in the CDR3. Germline V gene data show CDR1 as SGHNT and CDR2 as YYREEE (reference sequence). J was trimmed by 7 bases and V by 1 base; bases with no gene match: 5. CDR3 region: CASSLIAGGLNTQYF. Written as DNA, the CDR3 is TGTGCCAGCAGCTTGATAGCGGGAGGGCTTAATACGCAGTATTTT.